This TCR beta chain appears in the sequencing data of a study of OX40 agonist ivuxolimab in advanced cancers. Looking at the study overall: Patients were infused with ivuxolimab every 2 weeks at 0.01 to 10 mg/kg. Previous treatment with anti-PD-1, anti-PD-L1 or anti-CTLA-4 therapy was allowed; about 44% had received some.

General study points: On average, CD8+ T cells had more expanded clones than CD4+.

The CDR3 contains 11 residues. Trimming cost V 6 bases and J 6 bases, with 9 bases left between them. Germline lookup yields CDR1 SGHVS and CDR2 FNYEAQ. About this clone: Its antigen is not known.

Measured with immunoSEQ multiplex PCR; TCRdb has only the in-frame clones, and not every one. The table includes 37,000 or so clones, around 81% detected once. V is TRBV7-6 and J is TRBJ2-7; maybe TRBD1 (5 bases). The clonotype was recovered from an adult with an advanced solid tumor such as melanoma, head and neck, liver or kidney cancer. The sequencing used CD4+ or CD8+ T cells sorted from blood, collected in a trial of the OX40 agonist ivuxolimab. CDR3 sequence (DNA): TGTGCCAGCAGGCAGGGTGCCGAGCAGTACTTC. It is translated as CASRQGAEQYF.